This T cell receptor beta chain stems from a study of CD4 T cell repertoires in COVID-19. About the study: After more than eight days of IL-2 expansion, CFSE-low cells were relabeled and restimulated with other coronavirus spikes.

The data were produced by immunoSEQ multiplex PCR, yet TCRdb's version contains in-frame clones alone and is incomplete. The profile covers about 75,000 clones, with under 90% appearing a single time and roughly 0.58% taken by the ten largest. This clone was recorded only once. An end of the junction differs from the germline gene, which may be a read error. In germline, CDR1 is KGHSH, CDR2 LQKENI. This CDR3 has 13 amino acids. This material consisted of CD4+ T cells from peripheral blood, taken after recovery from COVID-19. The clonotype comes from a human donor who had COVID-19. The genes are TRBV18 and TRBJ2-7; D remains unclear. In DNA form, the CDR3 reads TGTGCCAGCTCACCACAGGGCTCCCACGAGCAGTACTTC. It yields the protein CASSPQGSHEQYF.